The text below deals with one TCR beta chain. Its target is not known. This record comes from a study of shared clonotypes between healthy human individuals. Assay runs were performed at deep level. Sequencing used immunoSEQ multiplex PCR; TCRdb keeps in-frame clones, though not all of them. The sample carries some 1.1 million clones, 77% recorded once. General observations from the study: Four donors had 4% to 5% of their naive CD4 clonotypes in common. Richness estimates generally favored naive over memory subsets.

From germline, CDR1 is LGHNA and CDR2 YSLEER. V lost 4 bases and J lost 5; bases outside the gene matches: 12. The CDR3 is 16 residues long. This sequence originates from a young man in good health. Some clones in this sample may be carry-over from other donors' samples. The sample consisted of memory CD4+ T cells from PBMCs. Subset denoted: CD45RA-negative fraction. This chain uses TRBV4-3 with TRBJ2-3; 7 bases align to TRBD2. The chain's CDR3 is CASSPGTTGHLDTQYF. For the CDR3, the DNA is TGCGCCAGCAGCCCCGGGACTACAGGACACTTAGATACGCAGTATTTT.